The sequence of this T cell receptor beta chain was determined in a study of blood T cell repertoires in COVID-19. Study-wide background: T cells, B-cell-depleted T cells, or PBMCs supplied cDNA or gDNA.

Per the authors' pipeline: Estimation of nucleated cell counts was performed using reference gene primer amplification. Repertoires were generated with immunoSEQ multiplex PCR, while TCRdb's copy carries only in-frame clones and drops some. Clone size and V and J calls were adopted from that table, with D and trimming inferred from the DNA. The sample lists around 260,000 clones; over 75% were seen once. This CDR3 comprises 15 residues. Germline CDR1 MDHEN, CDR2 SYDVKM. V trimming: 4 bases; J trimming: 1 base; junction bases outside the gene matches: 5. Sequenced: peripheral blood. The origin of this receptor is a human donor in a cohort sampled during active COVID-19. V and J are TRBV28 and TRBJ2-5; 8 nucleotides align to TRBD1. The CDR3 DNA reads TGTGCCAGCAGTTCAAACAGGGGGACCCAAGAGACCCAGTACTTC. Translating gives CASSSNRGTQETQYF. Together with reference TRBV28 and TRBJ2-5, the CDR3 gives the full variable domain: DVKVTQSSRYLVKRTGEKVFLECVQDMDHENMFWYRQDPGLGLRLIYFSYDVKMKEKGDIPEGYSVSREKKERFSLILESASTNQTSMYLCASSSNRGTQETQYFGPGTRLLVL.